Sequencing of this T cell receptor beta chain was carried out in a study of T cell repertoires in cytomegalovirus infection. The overall study: Signatures in public TCR beta sequences pointed to both CMV infection and matching HLA type.

CDR3 size: 16 residues. Germline V gene data show CDR1 as DFQATT and CDR2 as SNEGSKA (reference sequence). V lost 5 bases to trimming and J lost 5 bases, with 22 bases between them. TCRdb re-called the reads through MiXCR, storing one row per CDR3 protein. The table records 290,000 or so distinct CDR3 sequences, roughly 25% of them present only once. Overall study findings and caveats: CMV-specific TCR beta clonotypes restricted by HLA-C dominated the ex vivo response. Totalled public TCR beta family frequency picked out people who carried CMV plus the relevant HLA.

As concerns this clonotype: Its target is unknown.

The rearrangement links TRBV20-1 to TRBJ1-5; tentatively, D is TRBD1 (6 bases). Sequenced input: PBMCs. This sequence was found in a human donor in good health (CMV status not recorded). Some clones in this sample may be carry-over from other donors' samples. The CDR3 spells CSALPRGQPGYQPQHF. The CDR3 DNA follows: TGCAGTGCTCTGCCCCGTGGACAGCCAGGGTATCAGCCCCAGCATTTT.